This TCR beta chain was observed in a study of neurological immune-mediated disorders. General study results and limits: The absence of any CDR3 amino acid sequence shared by expanded clones across subjects suggests that repertoires were private in all groups.

V gave up 4 bases and J gave up 1 base; unmatched junction bases: 13. This CDR3 spans 19 amino acids. The germline gives CDR1 MNHNY, CDR2 SVGAGI (reference sequence). TCRdb passed the 5' RACE reads through MiXCR, listing each CDR3 protein once. Among fewer than 20,000 distinct CDR3 sequences listed, roughly 3.5% were seen once. This clonotype was seen repeatedly, ten times or more. Its antigen remains unidentified. The sequenced sample was CD8+ T cells from blood. This chain connects TRBV6-6 to TRBJ2-3; 11 bases agree with TRBD2. This clonotype was obtained from a middle-aged woman in good health. CDR3 nucleotide sequence: TGTGCCAGCAGTTTAACCGGGACTAGCGGCCTAAGGGGCACAGATACGCAGTATTTT. This sequence encodes CASSLTGTSGLRGTDTQYF.